Each of the 12 T cell receptor beta chains below was sequenced from the same sample in a study of blood T cell repertoires in COVID-19. The table came from immunoSEQ multiplex PCR; TCRdb's copy has only in-frame clones and leaves some out. The data contain a few hundred thousand clones, nearly 90% of them singletons. Sequenced: PBMCs or T cells enriched from blood (not recorded which). Every receptor here comes from a woman in her 30s who had recovered from COVID-19.

The chain recombines TRBV2 with TRBJ1-3; D possibly corresponds to TRBD1 (6 bases). The CDR3 contains 13 residues. The V and J ends lost 8 bases and 0 bases respectively, with 8 bases between them. CDR1 SNHLY and CDR2 FYNNEI come from the germline V gene. Here the CDR3 reads CASVTGSGNTIYF. CDR3 in DNA: TGTGCCAGCGTGACAGGCTCTGGAAACACCATATATTTT.

Of note for this clone: The sample contains more than one DNA sequence encoding this CDR3. CDR3 coding DNA: TGTGCCAGCAGCTTGGGAGGCGGCGGCACAGATACGCAGTATTTT. Amino acids: CASSLGGGGTDTQYF. The rearrangement uses TRBV5-6 and TRBJ2-3; D is undetermined. The CDR3 has 15 amino acids. Germline CDR1 and CDR2: SGHDT and YYEEEE. V was shortened by 0 bases and J by 1 base, with 9 bases between the two germline ends.

The V call is TRBV2, the J call TRBJ2-1; tentatively, D is TRBD1 (6 bases). Looked up from germline, CDR1 is SNHLY and CDR2 is FYNNEI. Trimming removed 7 bases at V and 7 bases at J, with 20 bases between. This CDR3 comprises 15 residues. CDR3 nucleotides: TGTGCCAGCATCCTCCAGGGGCGCGGGTTTAATGAGCAGTTCTTC. Amino acids: CASILQGRGFNEQFF. Complete variable domain (other parts from reference TRBV2 and TRBJ2-1): EPEVTQTPSHQVTQMGQEVILRCVPISNHLYFYWYRQILGQKVEFLVSFYNNEISEKSEIFDDQFSVERPDGSNFTLKIRSTKLEDSAMYFCASILQGRGFNEQFFGPGTRLTVL.

This chain uses TRBV29-1 with TRBJ1-1; TRBD1 is a possible D gene (5 bases). The germline V gene encodes CDR1 SQVTM and CDR2 ANQGSEA. The CDR3 spans 13 residues. Trimming left V 2 bases short and J 0 bases short, with 7 bases between. CDR3 amino acids: CSVEPTVNTEAFF. As DNA, the CDR3 is TGCAGCGTTGAACCGACAGTGAACACTGAAGCTTTCTTT. The whole variable domain, filled in from reference TRBV29-1 and TRBJ1-1, reads SAVISQKPSRDICQRGTSLTIQCQVDSQVTMMFWYRQQPGQSLTLIATANQGSEATYESGFVIDKFPISRPNLTFSTLTVSNMSPEDSSIYLCSVEPTVNTEAFFGQGTRLTVV.

CDR3 DNA sequence: TGTGCCAGCAGTGATGGGGCCAGGGTTGAAAAACTGTTTTTT. It is translated as CASSDGARVEKLFF. The V and J genes are TRBV6-1 and TRBJ1-4, with D perhaps TRBD1 (5 bases). V dropped 3 bases and J dropped 7 bases, with 12 bases sitting between them. The CDR3 length is 14 residues. Germline CDR1 MNHNS, CDR2 SASEGT.

V is TRBV4-3 and J is TRBJ2-5, with a weak D call TRBD2 (6 bases). Germline values: CDR1 LGHNA, CDR2 YSLEER. V lost 0 bases and J 1 base, leaving 9 bases between the germline ends. The CDR3 is made up of 15 amino acids. This chain's CDR3 is CASSQDSGSQETQYF. CDR3 bases: TGCGCCAGCAGCCAAGATAGCGGCAGCCAAGAGACCCAGTACTTC.

The J gene is TRBJ2-1, the V gene TRBV6-2 or TRBV6-3; D might be TRBD1 (6 bases). Trimming cost V 2 bases and J 0 bases, with 8 bases left between them. The CDR3 consists of 15 residues. CDR1 MNHEY and CDR2 SVGEGT come from the germline V gene. The CDR3 sequence is CASSYQGSSYNEQFF. The CDR3 DNA follows: TGTGCCAGCAGTTACCAGGGGAGCTCCTACAATGAGCAGTTCTTC.

The chain carries TRBV7-9 and TRBJ1-1; D unresolved. The CDR3 totals 18 residues. The V gene lost 2 bases and the J gene lost 6 bases, with 25 bases spanning the gap. From germline, CDR1 is SEHNR and CDR2 FQNEAQ (reference sequence). CDR3 DNA: TGTGCCAGCAGCTTAATAGCCCCGCGTAGGGTGGCGGGCCCTGAAGCTTTCTTT. Its protein product is CASSLIAPRRVAGPEAFF.

J is TRBJ2-2 and V is TRBV5-4; D is undetermined. V lost 0 bases and J 3 bases, leaving 12 bases between the germline ends. This CDR3 contains 16 residues. CDR1 SGHNT and CDR2 YYREEE come from the germline V gene (reference sequence). This CDR3 is CASSLGGRTDTGELFF. For the CDR3, the DNA is TGTGCCAGCAGCTTGGGCGGTAGAACCGACACCGGGGAGCTGTTTTTT.

The rearrangement joins TRBV6-5 to TRBJ1-1; D might be TRBD1 (6 bases). The CDR3 length is 13 residues. Germline CDR1 MNHEY, CDR2 SVGAGI. The V end was cut by 6 bases, the J end by 3 bases, with 11 bases between. This CDR3 reads CASRNRADTEAFF. The CDR3, as DNA: TGTGCCAGCAGGAACAGGGCGGACACTGAAGCTTTCTTT.

The CDR3 DNA sequence: TGTGCCAGCAGCGAGCAGGGGGGAACTGAAGCTTTCTTT. Translation gives CASSEQGGTEAFF. The chain joins TRBV6-5 to TRBJ1-1; TRBD1 matches at 7 bases. This CDR3 is built from 13 residues. Germline V CDR1 and CDR2: MNHEY, SVGAGI. V shed 6 bases and J 5 bases; nucleotides not matched to a gene: 6.

The V call is TRBV3-1 (or the pseudogene TRBV3-2), the J call TRBJ2-1; D gene ambiguous. Per the germline V gene, CDR1 is LGHDT and CDR2 is YNNKEL (reference sequence). The CDR3 runs 13 residues. V was cut by 1 base and J by 10 bases, with 11 bases left in between. CDR3 DNA sequence: TGTGCCAGCAGCCAAGCCTCGGCGCGGGAGCAGTTCTTC. This encodes CASSQASAREQFF.